This T cell receptor (beta chain) originates from a study of OX40 agonist ivuxolimab in advanced cancers. Whole-study context: Patients received the agonistic anti-OX40 (CD134) antibody ivuxolimab.

TCRdb's copy holds only in-frame clones and misses some; the assay was immunoSEQ multiplex PCR. The sample consists of roughly 68,000 clones, approximately 90% of them appearing once. This CDR3 has 13 residues. CDR1 and CDR2 (germline): SGHNT, YYREEE (reference sequence). V was trimmed by 0 bases and J by 2 bases, leaving 6 bases between them. This specimen was CD4+ or CD8+ T cells sorted from blood, taken in a trial of the OX40 agonist ivuxolimab. This receptor was obtained from an adult with an advanced solid tumor such as melanoma, head and neck, liver or kidney cancer. The rearrangement uses TRBV5-4 and TRBJ2-7; D uncertain. The CDR3 DNA sequence: TGTGCCAGCAGCTTGGTGGATCCCTACGAGCAGTACTTC. As protein: CASSLVDPYEQYF.